A selection of T cell receptor beta chains follows, all from one sample in a study of T-cell reconstitution after alpha-beta-depleted transplantation in children. TCRdb used MiXCR to reprocess the PCR reads, holding one entry per CDR3 protein. The repertoire holds about 610,000 distinct CDR3 sequences, roughly a tenth seen once, with about 4.3% in the top ten. Source: PBMCs from the stem cell graft donor, taken from the stem cell graft. The receptors were gathered from a human donor who donated a stem cell graft to a child with acute myeloid leukemia. Each CDR3 is given with its conserved first and last residue. D genes are given only for firm matches. Size tells how often a clone was seen (once, few, many) or the class of an expanded clone, and some rows leave it out.

d_call: TRBD1; j_call: TRBJ2-4; v_call: TRBV9; clone_size: few; cdr3_aa: CASSITTGVKNIQYF; cdr3_nt: TGTGCCAGCAGCATAACGACAGGGGTCAAAAACATTCAGTACTTC
d_call: -; j_call: TRBJ1-5; v_call: TRBV6-6; clone_size: -; cdr3_aa: CASTFLNNQPQHF; cdr3_nt: TGTGCCAGCACCTTTTTGAACAATCAGCCCCAGCATTTT
d_call: -; j_call: TRBJ2-3; v_call: TRBV4-2; clone_size: -; cdr3_aa: CASSQGPGTDTQYF; cdr3_nt: TGTGCCAGCAGCCAAGGTCCGGGAACAGATACGCAGTATTTT
d_call: -; j_call: TRBJ2-5; v_call: TRBV7-8; clone_size: few; cdr3_aa: CASSPRLGPETQYF; cdr3_nt: TGTGCCAGCAGCCCAAGACTGGGACCCGAGACCCAGTACTTC
d_call: -; j_call: TRBJ2-2; v_call: TRBV11-2; clone_size: few; cdr3_aa: CASSFRTITNTGELFF; cdr3_nt: TGTGCCAGCAGCTTCAGGACCATCACGAACACCGGGGAGCTGTTTTTT
d_call: -; j_call: TRBJ2-5; v_call: TRBV20-1; clone_size: -; cdr3_aa: CSARVQDGRETQYF; cdr3_nt: TGCAGTGCTAGAGTTCAGGATGGAAGAGAGACCCAGTACTTC
d_call: -; j_call: TRBJ2-2; v_call: TRBV20-1; clone_size: many; cdr3_aa: CSAPTENTGELFF; cdr3_nt: TGCAGTGCACCCACAGAGAACACCGGGGAGCTGTTTTTT
d_call: -; j_call: TRBJ2-1; v_call: TRBV7-2; clone_size: -; cdr3_aa: CASSLEFDGMEGEQFF; cdr3_nt: TGTGCCAGCAGCTTAGAGTTCGACGGGATGGAGGGTGAGCAGTTCTTC
d_call: TRBD2; j_call: TRBJ2-5; v_call: TRBV6-2/TRBV6-3; clone_size: -; cdr3_aa: CASSSNRLASWETQYF; cdr3_nt: TGTGCCAGCAGTTCGAATCGACTAGCGTCTTGGGAGACCCAGTACTTC
d_call: TRBD2; j_call: TRBJ2-3; v_call: TRBV6-2/TRBV6-3; clone_size: many; cdr3_aa: CASSLTSGRASDTQYF; cdr3_nt: TGTGCCAGCAGTCTTACTAGCGGGAGGGCCTCAGATACGCAGTATTTT
d_call: TRBD1; j_call: TRBJ1-1; v_call: TRBV7-9; clone_size: -; cdr3_aa: CASSTRQGPDTEAFF; cdr3_nt: TGTGCCAGCAGCACCCGACAGGGTCCGGACACTGAAGCTTTCTTT
d_call: -; j_call: TRBJ2-5; v_call: TRBV29-1; clone_size: many; cdr3_aa: CSVTPWGATQETQYF; cdr3_nt: TGCAGCGTTACCCCCTGGGGGGCGACCCAAGAGACCCAGTACTTC
d_call: TRBD1; j_call: TRBJ2-3; v_call: TRBV2; clone_size: many; cdr3_aa: CASTHRGRTDTQYF; cdr3_nt: TGTGCCAGCACCCACAGGGGACGCACAGATACGCAGTATTTT
d_call: -; j_call: TRBJ2-6; v_call: TRBV7-2; clone_size: few; cdr3_aa: CASSKRRIPSGANVLTF; cdr3_nt: TGTGCCAGCAGCAAACGGCGCATCCCCTCTGGGGCCAACGTCCTGACTTTC
d_call: -; j_call: TRBJ2-5; v_call: TRBV2; clone_size: few; cdr3_aa: CASSDFGNSGETQYF; cdr3_nt: TGTGCCAGCAGTGATTTTGGCAACTCCGGGGAGACCCAGTACTTC
d_call: TRBD2; j_call: TRBJ2-3; v_call: TRBV5-1; clone_size: many; cdr3_aa: CASSSASGRLSDTQYF; cdr3_nt: TGCGCCAGCAGCTCGGCGAGCGGGAGACTCTCAGATACGCAGTATTTT
d_call: -; j_call: TRBJ2-1; v_call: TRBV18; clone_size: -; cdr3_aa: CASSLSLQYNEQFF; cdr3_nt: TGTGCCAGCTCACTTTCCCTGCAGTACAATGAGCAGTTCTTC
d_call: -; j_call: TRBJ1-6; v_call: TRBV28; clone_size: few; cdr3_aa: CASSGYHNSPLHF; cdr3_nt: TGTGCCAGCAGTGGGTACCATAATTCACCCCTCCACTTT
d_call: -; j_call: TRBJ2-3; v_call: TRBV7-2; clone_size: -; cdr3_aa: CASSLGGLPTDTQYF; cdr3_nt: TGTGCCAGCAGCTTAGGGGGACTCCCCACAGATACGCAGTATTTT
d_call: TRBD1; j_call: TRBJ2-2; v_call: TRBV7-2; clone_size: few; cdr3_aa: CASSRDRLYTGELFF; cdr3_nt: TGTGCCAGCAGCCGGGACAGGCTTTACACCGGGGAGCTGTTTTTT
d_call: -; j_call: TRBJ2-2; v_call: TRBV7-8; clone_size: many; cdr3_aa: CASRRSGNTGELFF; cdr3_nt: TGTGCCAGCAGACGTAGCGGAAACACCGGGGAGCTGTTTTTT
d_call: -; j_call: TRBJ1-2; v_call: TRBV11-2; clone_size: -; cdr3_aa: CASSFQGHGYTF; cdr3_nt: TGTGCCAGCAGCTTCCAGGGACATGGCTACACCTTC
d_call: -; j_call: TRBJ2-3; v_call: TRBV7-3; clone_size: many; cdr3_aa: CASSLGGLTDTQYF; cdr3_nt: TGTGCCAGCAGCTTAGGTGGGCTCACAGATACGCAGTATTTT
d_call: -; j_call: TRBJ2-3; v_call: TRBV20-1; clone_size: few; cdr3_aa: CSARKPPGGVSTDTQYF; cdr3_nt: TGCAGTGCTAGAAAACCTCCGGGCGGCGTTAGCACAGATACGCAGTATTTT
d_call: -; j_call: TRBJ2-7; v_call: TRBV12-3/TRBV12-4; clone_size: -; cdr3_aa: CASSGVISGAYEQYF; cdr3_nt: TGTGCCAGCAGTGGGGTCATCAGCGGAGCCTACGAGCAGTACTTC
d_call: TRBD1; j_call: TRBJ1-1; v_call: TRBV29-1; clone_size: -; cdr3_aa: CSVPGTGSTEAFF; cdr3_nt: TGCAGCGTTCCAGGGACAGGGAGCACTGAAGCTTTCTTT
d_call: -; j_call: TRBJ2-5; v_call: TRBV6-2/TRBV6-3; clone_size: many; cdr3_aa: CASSLRLRQETQYF; cdr3_nt: TGTGCCAGCAGTCTCAGGTTGCGCCAAGAGACCCAGTACTTC
d_call: -; j_call: TRBJ2-7; v_call: TRBV20-1; clone_size: many; cdr3_aa: CSASPGAISEQYF; cdr3_nt: TGCAGTGCTAGCCCAGGGGCCATCTCCGAGCAGTACTTC
d_call: -; j_call: TRBJ2-4; v_call: TRBV20-1; clone_size: many; cdr3_aa: CSARTGVEIAKNIQYF; cdr3_nt: TGCAGTGCTAGGACAGGAGTCGAGATAGCCAAAAACATTCAGTACTTC
d_call: TRBD2; j_call: TRBJ2-1; v_call: TRBV19; clone_size: few; cdr3_aa: CASTSMAPGTSGYNEQFF; cdr3_nt: TGTGCCAGTACCTCTATGGCCCCCGGGACTAGCGGTTACAATGAGCAGTTCTTC
d_call: TRBD1; j_call: TRBJ1-2; v_call: TRBV6-2/TRBV6-3; clone_size: many; cdr3_aa: CASSFRWDSLNVDYGYTF; cdr3_nt: TGTGCCAGCAGTTTTCGATGGGACAGCCTAAACGTCGACTATGGCTACACCTTC
d_call: -; j_call: TRBJ2-1; v_call: TRBV4-3; clone_size: -; cdr3_aa: CASSRRGPLGENEQFF; cdr3_nt: TGCGCCAGCAGCCGCCGTGGTCCCCTCGGGGAGAATGAGCAGTTCTTC
d_call: TRBD2; j_call: TRBJ2-1; v_call: TRBV4-3; clone_size: few; cdr3_aa: CASSQDLWREGQIHNEQFF; cdr3_nt: TGCGCCAGCAGCCAAGATCTCTGGCGGGAGGGCCAAATCCACAATGAGCAGTTCTTC
d_call: TRBD2; j_call: TRBJ2-1; v_call: TRBV7-3; clone_size: many; cdr3_aa: CASSLPGLGNNEQFF; cdr3_nt: TGTGCCAGCAGCTTGCCGGGACTAGGGAACAATGAGCAGTTCTTC
d_call: TRBD2; j_call: TRBJ2-7; v_call: TRBV12-3/TRBV12-4; clone_size: many; cdr3_aa: CASSSGSTYEQYF; cdr3_nt: TGTGCCAGCAGTAGCGGGAGTACCTACGAGCAGTACTTC
d_call: -; j_call: TRBJ2-7; v_call: TRBV29-1; clone_size: many; cdr3_aa: CSATTSVGGGQYF; cdr3_nt: TGCAGCGCCACTACTTCGGTTGGGGGTGGGCAGTACTTC
d_call: TRBD2; j_call: TRBJ2-1; v_call: TRBV20-1; clone_size: many; cdr3_aa: CSARVASGLYNEQFF; cdr3_nt: TGCAGTGCTAGAGTTGCTAGCGGACTCTACAATGAGCAGTTCTTC
d_call: TRBD2; j_call: TRBJ2-7; v_call: TRBV29-1; clone_size: few; cdr3_aa: CSVDRLAGANEQYF; cdr3_nt: TGCAGCGTTGATAGACTAGCGGGAGCCAACGAGCAGTACTTC
d_call: -; j_call: TRBJ2-5; v_call: TRBV4-2; clone_size: -; cdr3_aa: CASSQEGSGFTQYF; cdr3_nt: TGTGCCAGCAGCCAAGAGGGTTCAGGGTTTACCCAGTACTTC
d_call: -; j_call: TRBJ2-6; v_call: TRBV7-2; clone_size: -; cdr3_aa: CASSPTHVGANVLTF; cdr3_nt: TGTGCCAGCAGCCCCACCCACGTTGGGGCCAACGTCCTGACTTTC
d_call: -; j_call: TRBJ2-1; v_call: TRBV20-1; clone_size: -; cdr3_aa: CSARERYNEQFF; cdr3_nt: TGCAGTGCTAGAGAGAGGTACAATGAGCAGTTCTTC
d_call: TRBD1; j_call: TRBJ1-1; v_call: TRBV29-1; clone_size: -; cdr3_aa: CSVDLPGTGVGTEAFF; cdr3_nt: TGCAGCGTTGACCTCCCCGGGACAGGGGTGGGGACTGAAGCTTTCTTT
d_call: -; j_call: TRBJ2-7; v_call: TRBV29-1; clone_size: many; cdr3_aa: CSVEGERYEQYF; cdr3_nt: TGCAGCGTTGAGGGGGAGCGGTACGAGCAGTACTTC
d_call: -; j_call: TRBJ2-7; v_call: TRBV20-1; clone_size: -; cdr3_aa: CSASLLSGARYEQYF; cdr3_nt: TGCAGTGCTAGTCTTCTATCGGGAGCTAGGTACGAGCAGTACTTC
d_call: -; j_call: TRBJ1-6; v_call: TRBV28; clone_size: many; cdr3_aa: CATRTTSPLHF; cdr3_nt: TGTGCCACCAGGACAACTTCACCCCTCCACTTT
d_call: TRBD2; j_call: TRBJ2-1; v_call: TRBV28; clone_size: -; cdr3_aa: CASRLGLADSNEQFF; cdr3_nt: TGTGCCAGCAGACTCGGACTAGCGGATTCCAATGAGCAGTTCTTC
d_call: TRBD2; j_call: TRBJ2-7; v_call: TRBV12-3/TRBV12-4; clone_size: few; cdr3_aa: CASAWGIAGEDEQYF; cdr3_nt: TGTGCCAGCGCTTGGGGCATAGCGGGAGAGGACGAGCAGTACTTC
d_call: TRBD2; j_call: TRBJ2-1; v_call: TRBV9; clone_size: many; cdr3_aa: CASSVQTSDYNEQFF; cdr3_nt: TGTGCCAGCAGCGTCCAGACTAGCGACTACAATGAGCAGTTCTTC
d_call: TRBD2; j_call: TRBJ2-2; v_call: TRBV2; clone_size: -; cdr3_aa: CASSEAGGNTGELFF; cdr3_nt: TGTGCCAGCAGTGAGGCGGGAGGGAACACCGGGGAGCTGTTTTTT
d_call: TRBD1; j_call: TRBJ1-1; v_call: TRBV12-3/TRBV12-4; clone_size: few; cdr3_aa: CASSRETGTGGTEAFF; cdr3_nt: TGTGCCAGCAGTCGAGAAACCGGGACAGGGGGCACTGAAGCTTTCTTT
d_call: -; j_call: TRBJ2-7; v_call: TRBV6-5; clone_size: many; cdr3_aa: CASSYRASVYEQYF; cdr3_nt: TGTGCCAGCAGTTACAGGGCTAGCGTATACGAGCAGTACTTC
d_call: -; j_call: TRBJ1-6; v_call: TRBV7-2; clone_size: many; cdr3_aa: CASSLLGGNSPLHF; cdr3_nt: TGTGCCAGCAGCCTTTTAGGGGGAAATTCACCCCTCCACTTT
d_call: TRBD2; j_call: TRBJ2-3; v_call: TRBV10-3; clone_size: many; cdr3_aa: CATELGLAGGVSEADTQYF; cdr3_nt: TGTGCCACAGAATTGGGACTAGCGGGAGGAGTAAGTGAGGCAGATACGCAGTATTTT
d_call: TRBD2; j_call: TRBJ2-5; v_call: TRBV14; clone_size: -; cdr3_aa: CASGLAKTQYF; cdr3_nt: TGTGCCAGCGGACTAGCAAAGACCCAGTACTTC
d_call: TRBD1; j_call: TRBJ1-5; v_call: TRBV6-1; clone_size: -; cdr3_aa: CASSGRAGGGNQPQHF; cdr3_nt: TGTGCCAGCAGTGGTAGGGCAGGGGGCGGCAATCAGCCCCAGCATTTT